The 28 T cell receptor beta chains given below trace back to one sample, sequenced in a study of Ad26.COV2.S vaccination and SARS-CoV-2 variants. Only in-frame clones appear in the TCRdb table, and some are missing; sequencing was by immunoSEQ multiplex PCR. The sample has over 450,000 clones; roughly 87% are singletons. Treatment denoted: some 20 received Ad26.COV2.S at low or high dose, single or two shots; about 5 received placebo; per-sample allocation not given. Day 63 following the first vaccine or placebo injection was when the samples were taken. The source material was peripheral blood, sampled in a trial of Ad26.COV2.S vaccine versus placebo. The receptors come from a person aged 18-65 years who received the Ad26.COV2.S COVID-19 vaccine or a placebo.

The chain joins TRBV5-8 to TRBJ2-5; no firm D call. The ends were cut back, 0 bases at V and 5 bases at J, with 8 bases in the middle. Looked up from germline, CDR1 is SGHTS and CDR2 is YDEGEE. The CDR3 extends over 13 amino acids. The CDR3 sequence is CASSLAGWETQYF. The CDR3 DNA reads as TGTGCCAGCAGCTTGGCGGGTTGGGAGACCCAGTACTTC.

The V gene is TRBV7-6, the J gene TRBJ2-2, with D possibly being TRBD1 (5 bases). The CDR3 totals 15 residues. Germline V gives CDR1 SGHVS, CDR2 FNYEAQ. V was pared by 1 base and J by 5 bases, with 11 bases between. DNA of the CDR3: TGTGCCAGCAGCTTAGGGGCAGGGCGGACCGGGGAGCTGTTTTTT. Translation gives CASSLGAGRTGELFF.

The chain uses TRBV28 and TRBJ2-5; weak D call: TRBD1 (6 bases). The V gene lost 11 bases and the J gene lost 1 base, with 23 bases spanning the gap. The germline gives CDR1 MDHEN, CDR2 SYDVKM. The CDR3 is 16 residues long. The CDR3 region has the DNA TGTGCCGGCGCAAGGGGACACACCGGGTTCCAAGAGACCCAGTACTTC. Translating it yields CAGARGHTGFQETQYF.

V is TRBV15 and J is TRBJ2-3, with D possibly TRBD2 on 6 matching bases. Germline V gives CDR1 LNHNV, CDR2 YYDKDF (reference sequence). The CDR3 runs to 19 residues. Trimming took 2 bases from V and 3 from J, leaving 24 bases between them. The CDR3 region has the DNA TGTGCCACCAGCAGACTGAGACAGTATAGCGGCCTGGAGACAGATACGCAGTATTTT. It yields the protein CATSRLRQYSGLETDTQYF.

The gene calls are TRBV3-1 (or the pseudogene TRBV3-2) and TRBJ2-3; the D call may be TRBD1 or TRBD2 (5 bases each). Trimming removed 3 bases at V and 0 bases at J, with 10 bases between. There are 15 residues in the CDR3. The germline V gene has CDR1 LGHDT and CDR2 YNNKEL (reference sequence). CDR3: CASSHRDGSTDTQYF. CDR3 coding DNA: TGTGCCAGCAGCCACCGGGACGGGAGCACAGATACGCAGTATTTT.

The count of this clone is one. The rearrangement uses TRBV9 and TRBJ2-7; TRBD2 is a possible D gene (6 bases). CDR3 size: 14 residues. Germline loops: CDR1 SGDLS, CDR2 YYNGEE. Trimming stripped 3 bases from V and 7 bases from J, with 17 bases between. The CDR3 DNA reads TGTGCCAGCAGCGCCCGACCGGGGGAGAGAGAGCAGTACTTC. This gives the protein CASSARPGEREQYF.

The CDR3 DNA sequence: TGTGCCAGCAGTGATGACTATAAGTACAATGAGCAGTTCTTC. This translates into CASSDDYKYNEQFF. This chain uses TRBV2 with TRBJ2-1; D is possibly TRBD2 (5 bases). Germline V gene lookup returns CDR1 SNHLY and CDR2 FYNNEI. The ends were cut back, 3 bases at V and 4 bases at J, with 10 bases in the middle. CDR3 length equals 14 residues.

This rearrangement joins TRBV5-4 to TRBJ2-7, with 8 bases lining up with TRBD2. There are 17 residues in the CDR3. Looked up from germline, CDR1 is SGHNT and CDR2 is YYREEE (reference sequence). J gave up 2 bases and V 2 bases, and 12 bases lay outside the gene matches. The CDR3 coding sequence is TGTGCCAGCAGCTTCCGGGATAGCGGGACTATAACCTACGAGCAGTACTTC. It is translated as CASSFRDSGTITYEQYF. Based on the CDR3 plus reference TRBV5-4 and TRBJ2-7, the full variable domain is ETGVTQSPTHLIKTRGQQVTLRCSSQSGHNTVSWYQQALGQGPQFIFQYYREEENGRGNFPPRFSGLQFPNYSSELNVNALELDDSALYLCASSFRDSGTITYEQYFGPGTRLTVT.

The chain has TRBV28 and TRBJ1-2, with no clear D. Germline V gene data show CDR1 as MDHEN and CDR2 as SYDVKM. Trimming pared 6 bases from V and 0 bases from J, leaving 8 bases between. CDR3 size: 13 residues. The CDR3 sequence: CASRLQPNYGYTF. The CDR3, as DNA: TGTGCCAGCAGGCTACAGCCTAACTATGGCTACACCTTC.

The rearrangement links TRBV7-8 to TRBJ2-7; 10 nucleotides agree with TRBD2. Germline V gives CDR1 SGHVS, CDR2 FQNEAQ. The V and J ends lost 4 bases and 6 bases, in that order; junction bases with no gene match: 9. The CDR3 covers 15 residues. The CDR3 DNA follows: TGTGCCAGCAGCTCAGTAAGCGGGGGGGCCCGCGAGCAGTACTTC. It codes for CASSSVSGGAREQYF.

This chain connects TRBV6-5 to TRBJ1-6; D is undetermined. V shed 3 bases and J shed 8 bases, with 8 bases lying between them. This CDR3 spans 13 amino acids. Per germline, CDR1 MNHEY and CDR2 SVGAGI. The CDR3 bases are TGTGCCAGCAGTTATGTGTCCGATTCACCCCTCCACTTT. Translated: CASSYVSDSPLHF.

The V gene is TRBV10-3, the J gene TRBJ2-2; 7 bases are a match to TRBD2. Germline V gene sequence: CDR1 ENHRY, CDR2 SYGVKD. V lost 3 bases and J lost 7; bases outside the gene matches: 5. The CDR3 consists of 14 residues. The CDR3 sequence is CAISEAGFSGELFF. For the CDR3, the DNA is TGTGCCATCAGTGAAGCGGGGTTTAGCGGGGAGCTGTTTTTT.

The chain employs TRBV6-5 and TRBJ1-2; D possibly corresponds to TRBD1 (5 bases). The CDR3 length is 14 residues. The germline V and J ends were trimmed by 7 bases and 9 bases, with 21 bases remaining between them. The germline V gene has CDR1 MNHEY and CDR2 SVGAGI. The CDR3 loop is CASTLYRDAVSYTF. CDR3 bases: TGTGCCAGCACCCTATACCGGGACGCCGTAAGCTACACCTTC.

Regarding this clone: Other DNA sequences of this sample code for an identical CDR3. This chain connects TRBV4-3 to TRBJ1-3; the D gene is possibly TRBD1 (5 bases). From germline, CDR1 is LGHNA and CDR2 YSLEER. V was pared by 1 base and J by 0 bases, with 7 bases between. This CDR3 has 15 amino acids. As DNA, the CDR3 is TGCGCCAGCAGCCAAGTAACAGGCTCTGGAAACACCATATATTTT. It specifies CASSQVTGSGNTIYF.

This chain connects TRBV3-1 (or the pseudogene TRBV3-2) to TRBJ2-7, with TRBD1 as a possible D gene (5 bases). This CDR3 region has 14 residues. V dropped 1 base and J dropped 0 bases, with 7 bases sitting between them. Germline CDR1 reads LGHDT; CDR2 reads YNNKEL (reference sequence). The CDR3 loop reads CASSQGQLSYEQYF. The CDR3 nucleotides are TGTGCCAGCAGCCAAGGACAGCTCTCCTACGAGCAGTACTTC.

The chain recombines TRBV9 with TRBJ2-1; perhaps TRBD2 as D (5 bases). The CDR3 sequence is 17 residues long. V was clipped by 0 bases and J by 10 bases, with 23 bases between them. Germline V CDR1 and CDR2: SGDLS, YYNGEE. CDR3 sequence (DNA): TGTGCCAGCAGCGTAGCGGCCCCGACGACGGGAAGGGAAGAGCAGTTCTTC. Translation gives CASSVAAPTTGREEQFF.

The chain's CDR3 is CASSPQDGYEQYF. The DNA for the CDR3 is TGTGCCAGCAGCCCCCAGGACGGGTACGAGCAGTACTTC. This chain joins TRBV7-6 and TRBJ2-7, with D hard to call. This CDR3 has 13 residues. Trimming shortened V by 5 bases and J by 4 bases, and 12 bases separated the two germline ends. Germline V lookup: CDR1 SGHVS, CDR2 FNYEAQ.

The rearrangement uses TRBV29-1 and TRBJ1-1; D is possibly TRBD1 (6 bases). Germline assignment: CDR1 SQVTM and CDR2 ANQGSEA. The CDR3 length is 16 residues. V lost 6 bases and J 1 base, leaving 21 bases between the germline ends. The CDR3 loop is CSVAGQPMGSNTEAFF. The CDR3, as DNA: TGCAGCGTGGCGGGACAACCAATGGGGTCGAACACTGAAGCTTTCTTT.

As DNA, the CDR3 is TGTGCCAGCAGCTTACCCGGCGATGAAAAACTGTTTTTT. The encoded protein is CASSLPGDEKLFF. The gene calls are TRBV7-9 and TRBJ1-4, with D uncertain. Germline assignment: CDR1 SEHNR and CDR2 FQNEAQ (reference sequence). This CDR3 has 13 residues. Trimming pared 2 bases from V and 6 bases from J, leaving 7 bases between.

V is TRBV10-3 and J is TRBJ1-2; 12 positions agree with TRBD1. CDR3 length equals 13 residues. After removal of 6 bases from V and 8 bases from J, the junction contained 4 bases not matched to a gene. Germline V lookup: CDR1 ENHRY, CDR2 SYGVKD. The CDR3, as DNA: TGTGCCATCAGAGGGACAGGGGGCAGGGGCTACACCTTC. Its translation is CAIRGTGGRGYTF.

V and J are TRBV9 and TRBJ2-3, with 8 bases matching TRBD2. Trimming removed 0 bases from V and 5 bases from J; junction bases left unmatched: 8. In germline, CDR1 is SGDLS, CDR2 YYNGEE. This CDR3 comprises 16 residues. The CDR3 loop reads CASSVASGGPGDTQYF. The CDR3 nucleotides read TGTGCCAGCAGCGTAGCTTCGGGAGGGCCGGGAGATACGCAGTATTTT.

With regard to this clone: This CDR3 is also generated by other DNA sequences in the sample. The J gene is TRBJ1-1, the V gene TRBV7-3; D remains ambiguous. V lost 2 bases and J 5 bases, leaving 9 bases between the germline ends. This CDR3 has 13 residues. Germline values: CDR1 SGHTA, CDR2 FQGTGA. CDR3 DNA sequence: TGTGCCAGCAGCTTATCCACGGGGACTGAAGCTTTCTTT. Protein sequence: CASSLSTGTEAFF.

CDR3 sequence: CASSQGVIQPQHF. As DNA, the CDR3 is TGTGCCAGCAGCCAGGGGGTTATTCAGCCCCAGCATTTT. The chain couples TRBV3-1 (or the pseudogene TRBV3-2) to TRBJ1-5; maybe TRBD1 (5 bases). The CDR3 spans 13 residues. V dropped 3 bases and J dropped 6 bases, with 9 bases sitting between them. Germline V gene sequence: CDR1 LGHDT, CDR2 YNNKEL (reference sequence).

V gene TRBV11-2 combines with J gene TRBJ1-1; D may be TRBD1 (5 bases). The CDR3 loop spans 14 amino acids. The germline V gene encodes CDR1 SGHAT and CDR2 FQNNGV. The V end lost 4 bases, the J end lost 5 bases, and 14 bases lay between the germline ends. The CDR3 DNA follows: TGTGCCAGCAGCTCCCGGGGCAGGGAAACTGAAGCTTTCTTT. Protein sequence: CASSSRGRETEAFF.

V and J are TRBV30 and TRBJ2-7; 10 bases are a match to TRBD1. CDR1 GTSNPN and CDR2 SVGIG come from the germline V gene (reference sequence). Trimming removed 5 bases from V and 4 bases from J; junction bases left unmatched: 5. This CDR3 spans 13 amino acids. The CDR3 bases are TGTGCCTGGGGGCTGGACAGGGGGTACGAGCAGTACTTC. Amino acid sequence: CAWGLDRGYEQYF.

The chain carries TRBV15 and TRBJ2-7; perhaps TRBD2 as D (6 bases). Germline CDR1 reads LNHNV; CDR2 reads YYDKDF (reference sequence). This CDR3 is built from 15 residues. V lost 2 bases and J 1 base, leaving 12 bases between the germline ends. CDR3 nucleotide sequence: TGTGCCACCAGCAGATTACGGGGGAGTTCCTACGAGCAGTACTTC. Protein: CATSRLRGSSYEQYF. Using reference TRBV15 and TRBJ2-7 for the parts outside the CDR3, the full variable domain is DAMVIQNPRYQVTQFGKPVTLSCSQTLNHNVMYWYQQKSSQAPKLLFHYYDKDFNNEADTPDNFQSRRPNTSFCFLDIRSPGLGDTAMYLCATSRLRGSSYEQYFGPGTRLTVT.

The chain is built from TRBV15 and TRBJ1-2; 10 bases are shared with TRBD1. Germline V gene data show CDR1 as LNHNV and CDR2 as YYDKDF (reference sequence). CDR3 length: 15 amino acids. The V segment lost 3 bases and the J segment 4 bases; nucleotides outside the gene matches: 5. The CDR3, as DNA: TGTGCCACCAGCAGTTTGACAGGGGGCATCTATGGCTACACCTTC. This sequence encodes CATSSLTGGIYGYTF.

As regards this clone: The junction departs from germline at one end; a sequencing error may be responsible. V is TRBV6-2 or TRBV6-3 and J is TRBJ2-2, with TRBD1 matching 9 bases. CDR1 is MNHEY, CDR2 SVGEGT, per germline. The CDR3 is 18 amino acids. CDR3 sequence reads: CASSYSPQGAGNAGELFF. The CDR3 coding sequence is TGTGCCAGCAGTTACTCGCCACAGGGGGCCGGGAACGCCGGGGAGCTGTTTTTT.